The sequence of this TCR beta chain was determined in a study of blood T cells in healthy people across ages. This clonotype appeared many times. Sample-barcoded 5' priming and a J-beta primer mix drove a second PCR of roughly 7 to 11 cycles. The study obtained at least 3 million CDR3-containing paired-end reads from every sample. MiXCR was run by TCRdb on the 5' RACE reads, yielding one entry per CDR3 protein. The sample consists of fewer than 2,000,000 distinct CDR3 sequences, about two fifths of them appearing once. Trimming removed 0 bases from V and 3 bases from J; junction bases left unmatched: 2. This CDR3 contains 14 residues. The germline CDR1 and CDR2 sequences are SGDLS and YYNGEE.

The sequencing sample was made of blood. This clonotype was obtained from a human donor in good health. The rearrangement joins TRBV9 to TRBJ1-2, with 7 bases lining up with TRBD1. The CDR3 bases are TGTGCCAGCAGCGTAGGAGGGGGCGACTATGGCTACACCTTC. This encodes CASSVGGGDYGYTF.